This T cell receptor beta chain was sequenced for a study of shared clonotypes between healthy human individuals. The CDR3 covers 15 residues. With 1 base removed from V and 0 bases from J, the gap between germline ends came to 7 bases. From germline, CDR1 is MGHRA and CDR2 YSYEKL. CD45RO-negative, CCR7-positively selected cells formed the naive CD8 fraction, excluding terminally differentiated effector memory CD45RA+ cells. Investigators spread the genomic DNA of each subset evenly over several immunoSEQ plates. Data came from immunoSEQ multiplex PCR; TCRdb stores just in-frame clones and leaves some out. The repertoire includes over 2,000,000 clones, about 93% of them detected once, and 1.5% to 2% sits in the top ten.

The sequencing sample was made of naive CD8+ T cells from PBMCs. The chain combines TRBV4-1 with TRBJ2-4, with D hard to call. This receptor was obtained from a man between 18 and 29 years old in good health. Some clones in this sample may be carry-over from other donors' samples. As DNA, the CDR3 is TGCGCCAGCAGCCAAGGAACGTTAGCCAAAAACATTCAGTACTTC. Translating gives CASSQGTLAKNIQYF.